This T cell receptor beta chain came from a study of blood T cell repertoires in COVID-19. The overall study: Acute-phase and convalescent COVID-19 samples originated in the United States, Italy and Spain. Sources were T cells, B-cell-depleted T cells, or PBMCs; the material itself was cDNA or gDNA.

Deletions cut 9 bases from V and 5 bases from J, with 16 bases between. The CDR3 has 13 residues. In the original processing: Quantification of nucleated cells was approximated via reference gene primer amplification. The assay was immunoSEQ multiplex PCR, and TCRdb's table has in-frame clones only and misses some. V, J and clone size derive from that table, while D and trimming were established from the DNA sequence. The data hold under 200,000 clones, with roughly 85% observed a single time. The chain is built from TRBV12-3 or TRBV12-4 and TRBJ1-1; the D gene is possibly TRBD1 (5 bases). Material for sequencing was peripheral blood. The TCR comes from a woman over 75 with acute or convalescent COVID-19. Written as DNA, the CDR3 is TGTGCCAGTCAACAGGTCTTGGGAACTGAAGCTTTCTTT. It translates to CASQQVLGTEAFF.